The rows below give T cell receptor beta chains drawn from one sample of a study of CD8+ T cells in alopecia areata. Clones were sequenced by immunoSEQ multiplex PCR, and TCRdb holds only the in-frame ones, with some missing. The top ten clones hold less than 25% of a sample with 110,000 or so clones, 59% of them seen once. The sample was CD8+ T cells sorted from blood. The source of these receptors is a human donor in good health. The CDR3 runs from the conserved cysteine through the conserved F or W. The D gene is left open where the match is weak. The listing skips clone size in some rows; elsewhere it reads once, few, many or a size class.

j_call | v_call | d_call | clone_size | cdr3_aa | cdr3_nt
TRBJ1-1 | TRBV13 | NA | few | CAVQGQNTEAFF | TGTGCCGTACAGGGCCAGAACACTGAAGCTTTCTTT
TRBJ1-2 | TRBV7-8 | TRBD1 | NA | CASSSGDRGEYGYTF | TGTGCCAGCAGCTCAGGAGACAGGGGGGAATATGGCTACACCTTC
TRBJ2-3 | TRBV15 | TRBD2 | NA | CATSPKRGGPTDTQYF | TGTGCCACCAGCCCGAAGCGGGGGGGCCCCACAGATACGCAGTATTTT
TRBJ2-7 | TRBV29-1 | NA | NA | CSVDLGENYEQYF | TGCAGCGTTGACCTTGGAGAAAACTACGAGCAGTACTTC
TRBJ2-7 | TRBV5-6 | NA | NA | CASSYGSSYEQYF | TGTGCCAGCAGCTACGGGAGCTCCTACGAGCAGTACTTC
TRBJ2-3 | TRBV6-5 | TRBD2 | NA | CATATSGVKDTQYF | TGTGCCACCGCCACTAGCGGGGTAAAAGATACGCAGTATTTT
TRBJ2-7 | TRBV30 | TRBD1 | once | CAWSSTGTGHYEQYF | TGTGCCTGGAGTTCCACCGGGACAGGGCACTACGAGCAGTACTTC
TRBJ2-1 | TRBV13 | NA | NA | CASSSVADYNEQFF | TGTGCCAGCAGCTCCGTTGCCGACTACAATGAGCAGTTCTTC
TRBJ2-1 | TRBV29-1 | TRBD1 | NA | CSVEVPDRAYNEQFF | TGCAGCGTTGAGGTGCCGGACAGGGCTTACAATGAGCAGTTCTTC
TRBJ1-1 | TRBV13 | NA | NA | CASSSSGEWTEAFF | TGTGCCAGCAGCTCGTCAGGGGAGTGGACTGAAGCTTTCTTT
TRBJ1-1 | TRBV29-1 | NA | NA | CSVAGSNGKAEAFF | TGCAGCGTTGCAGGCTCGAACGGTAAAGCTGAAGCTTTCTTT
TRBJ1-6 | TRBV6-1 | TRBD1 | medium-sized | CASSEGTGGNSPLHF | TGTGCCAGCAGTGAAGGGACAGGGGGTAATTCACCCCTCCACTTT
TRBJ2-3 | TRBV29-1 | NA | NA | CSVEGGSDPSTDTQYF | TGCAGCGTTGAAGGTGGGAGCGACCCCAGCACAGATACGCAGTATTTT
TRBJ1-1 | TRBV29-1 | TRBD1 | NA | CSAVGTGGARSTNTEAFF | TGCAGCGCCGTAGGGACAGGAGGCGCCAGATCGACAAACACTGAAGCTTTCTTT
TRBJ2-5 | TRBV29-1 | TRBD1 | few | CSVEGQVGTGGALLETQYF | TGCAGCGTTGAGGGGCAGGTCGGGACAGGGGGCGCTTTATTAGAGACCCAGTACTTC
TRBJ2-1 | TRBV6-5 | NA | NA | CASSYRPATYNEQFF | TGTGCCAGCAGTTACCGGCCAGCCACCTACAATGAGCAGTTCTTC
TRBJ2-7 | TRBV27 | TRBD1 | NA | CASSFTGGEQYF | TGTGCCAGCAGTTTTACAGGGGGCGAGCAGTACTTC
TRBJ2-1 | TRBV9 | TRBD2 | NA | CASSVYGTSGDNEQFF | TGTGCCAGCAGCGTGTACGGGACTAGCGGTGACAATGAGCAGTTCTTC
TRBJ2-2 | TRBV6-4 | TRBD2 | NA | CASSDGTSTGELFF | TGTGCCAGCAGTGACGGGACTAGCACCGGGGAGCTGTTTTTT
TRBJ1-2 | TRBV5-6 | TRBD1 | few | CASSGGTVLYGYTF | TGTGCCAGCAGCGGCGGGACAGTCCTCTATGGCTACACCTTC
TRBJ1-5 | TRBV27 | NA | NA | CASSSGPQHF | TGTGCCAGCAGTTCTGGGCCCCAGCATTTT
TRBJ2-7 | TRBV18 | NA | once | CASSPQGAVPYEQYF | TGTGCCAGCTCACCACAGGGAGCCGTCCCTTACGAGCAGTACTTC
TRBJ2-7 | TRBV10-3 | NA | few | CAIMIDGLGEQYF | TGTGCCATCATGATCGACGGACTTGGCGAGCAGTACTTC
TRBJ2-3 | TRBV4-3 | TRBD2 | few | CASSQTPSGPDTQYF | TGCGCCAGCAGCCAAACCCCTAGCGGACCAGATACGCAGTATTTT
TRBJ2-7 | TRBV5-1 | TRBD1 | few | CASSLSQGDPSEQYF | TGCGCCAGCAGCTTGAGCCAGGGGGACCCCAGCGAGCAGTACTTC
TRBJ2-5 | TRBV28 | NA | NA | CASSLGSSAGWGQETQYF | TGTGCCAGCAGTTTGGGGTCGAGTGCAGGGTGGGGACAAGAGACCCAGTACTTC
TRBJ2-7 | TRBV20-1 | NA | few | CSAGGAPEQYF | TGCAGTGCAGGCGGGGCACCCGAGCAGTACTTC
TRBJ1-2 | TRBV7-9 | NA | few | CASSSPRRAVYGYTF | TGTGCCAGCAGCTCCCCCCGCCGTGCTGTTTATGGCTACACCTTC
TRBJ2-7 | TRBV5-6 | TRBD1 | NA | CASSQGQGLTREQYF | TGTGCCAGCAGCCAGGGACAGGGGTTAACGAGAGAGCAGTACTTC
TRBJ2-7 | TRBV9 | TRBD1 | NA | CASSVEGQGANEQYF | TGTGCCAGCAGCGTAGAGGGACAGGGGGCCAACGAGCAGTACTTC
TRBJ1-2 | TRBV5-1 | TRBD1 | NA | CASSYGTGTGYTF | TGCGCCAGCAGTTACGGGACAGGGACTGGCTACACCTTC
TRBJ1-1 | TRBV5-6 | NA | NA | CASSFRGGTEAFF | TGTGCCAGCAGCTTCAGGGGAGGCACTGAAGCTTTCTTT
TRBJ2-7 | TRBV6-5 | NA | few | CASSYQGISSYEQYF | TGTGCCAGCAGTTATCAGGGCATCAGCTCCTACGAGCAGTACTTC
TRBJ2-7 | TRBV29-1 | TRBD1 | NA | CSARTGPYEQYF | TGCAGCGCTCGGACAGGACCGTACGAGCAGTACTTC
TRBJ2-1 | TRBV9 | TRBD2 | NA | CASSTGLAGAVPNEEQFF | TGTGCCAGCAGCACCGGACTAGCGGGGGCGGTCCCGAATGAGGAGCAGTTCTTC
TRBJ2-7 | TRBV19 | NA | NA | CASSIGTRNYEQYF | TGTGCCAGTAGTATAGGGACTCGAAACTACGAGCAGTACTTC
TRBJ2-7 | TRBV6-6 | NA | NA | CASSYPQGMTYEQYF | TGTGCCAGCAGTTACCCTCAGGGGATGACCTACGAGCAGTACTTC
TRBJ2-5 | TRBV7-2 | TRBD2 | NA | CASSYPPGTSMETQYF | TGTGCCAGCAGCTACCCCCCCGGGACTAGCATGGAGACCCAGTACTTC
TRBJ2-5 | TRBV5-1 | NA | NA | CASSLADSRETQYF | TGCGCCAGCAGCTTGGCGGACAGCCGCGAGACCCAGTACTTC
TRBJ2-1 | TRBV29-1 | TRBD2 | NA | CSVETSGGARCEQFF | TGCAGCGTGGAAACAAGCGGGGGGGCTCGTTGTGAGCAGTTCTTC
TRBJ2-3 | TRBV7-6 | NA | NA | CASSRVLDTQYF | TGTGCCAGCAGCCGGGTGTTAGATACGCAGTATTTT
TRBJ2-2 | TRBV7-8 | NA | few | CASSRGGSGELFF | TGTGCCAGCAGTCGCGGGGGCTCCGGGGAGCTGTTTTTT
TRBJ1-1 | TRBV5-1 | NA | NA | CASSLSRGLAEAFF | TGCGCCAGCAGCTTGTCAAGGGGCCTGGCTGAAGCTTTCTTT
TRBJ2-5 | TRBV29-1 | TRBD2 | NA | CSVWEDRTSGGQETQYF | TGCAGCGTTTGGGAGGACCGGACTAGCGGGGGGCAAGAGACCCAGTACTTC
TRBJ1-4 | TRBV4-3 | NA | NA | CASSQDGSRNEKLFF | TGCGCCAGCAGCCAAGATGGCAGCCGAAATGAAAAACTGTTTTTT
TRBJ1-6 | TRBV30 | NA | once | CAWSQIEGDNSPLHF | TGTGCCTGGAGTCAAATCGAAGGAGATAATTCACCCCTCCACTTT
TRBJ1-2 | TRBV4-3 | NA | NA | CASSQDPARGYTF | TGCGCCAGCAGCCAAGATCCGGCACGGGGCTACACCTTC
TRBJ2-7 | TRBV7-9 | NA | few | CASSLVQGLASREQYF | TGTGCCAGCAGCTTAGTTCAAGGACTTGCTTCTCGGGAGCAGTACTTC
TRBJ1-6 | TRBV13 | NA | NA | CASSLRGWGKSPLHF | TGTGCCAGCAGCTTAAGAGGCTGGGGGAAATCACCCCTCCACTTT
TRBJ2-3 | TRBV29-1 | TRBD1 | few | CSVGTGGVSMPIDTQYF | TGCAGCGTGGGGACAGGGGGCGTTTCAATGCCGATCGATACGCAGTATTTT
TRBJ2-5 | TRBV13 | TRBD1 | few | CASSSRQGETQYF | TGTGCCAGCAGCTCCAGACAGGGGGAGACCCAGTACTTC
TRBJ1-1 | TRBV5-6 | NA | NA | CASSSGTTEAFF | TGTGCCAGCAGCTCTGGAACTACTGAAGCTTTCTTT
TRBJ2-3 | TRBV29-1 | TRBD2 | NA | CSVFLGLAGTDTQYF | TGCAGCGTTTTCCTAGGACTAGCGGGGACAGATACGCAGTATTTT
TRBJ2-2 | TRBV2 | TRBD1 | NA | CASTRPTRGPNTGELFF | TGTGCCAGCACCAGACCTACCAGGGGGCCGAACACCGGGGAGCTGTTTTTT
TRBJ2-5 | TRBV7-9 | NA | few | CATSFGADDSWTQYF | TGTGCCACCAGTTTTGGGGCGGACGATTCTTGGACCCAGTACTTC